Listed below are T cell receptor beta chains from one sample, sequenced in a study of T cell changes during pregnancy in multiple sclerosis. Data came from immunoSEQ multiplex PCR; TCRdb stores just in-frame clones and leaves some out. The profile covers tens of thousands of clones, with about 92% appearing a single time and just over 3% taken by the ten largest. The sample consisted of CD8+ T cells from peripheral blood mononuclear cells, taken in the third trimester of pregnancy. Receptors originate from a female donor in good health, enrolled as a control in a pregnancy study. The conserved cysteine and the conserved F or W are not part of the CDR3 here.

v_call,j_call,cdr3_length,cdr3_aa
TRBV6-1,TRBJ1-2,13,ASSFSPGSNYGYT
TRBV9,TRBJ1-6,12,ASSEGGAHSPLH
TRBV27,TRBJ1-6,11,ASRTGSNSPLH
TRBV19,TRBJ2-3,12,ASSRDRGTDTQY
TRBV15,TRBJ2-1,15,ATSRDSLAGVYNEQF
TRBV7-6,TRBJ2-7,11,ASSYGQGDEQY
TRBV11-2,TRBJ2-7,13,ASSLGTGGLREQY
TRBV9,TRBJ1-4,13,ASSVEGRANEKLF
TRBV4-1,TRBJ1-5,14,ASSPSSGRGDQPQH
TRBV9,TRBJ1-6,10,ASSVTGSPLH
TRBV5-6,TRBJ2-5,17,ASSLGFRRDRAFRETQY
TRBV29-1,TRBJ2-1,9,SVLGPTGQF